A selection of T cell receptor beta chains follows, all from one sample in a study of blood T cell repertoires in COVID-19. Method: immunoSEQ multiplex PCR; TCRdb's copy keeps in-frame clones and lacks some. The data hold around 200,000 clones, with 75% to 90% observed a single time. The sequenced sample was PBMCs or T cells enriched from blood (not recorded which). All receptors derive from a man aged 35-49 years who had recovered from COVID-19. Both conserved end residues are part of each CDR3. The D gene is left open where the match is weak. Only part of the rows carry a size: once, few, many, or a class if the clone is expanded.

CDR3nt | CDR3aa | d_gene | len | j_gene | v_gene | abundance
TGTGCCAGCAGACAAAGGAGTGAGCAGTTCTTC | CASRQRSEQFF | . | 11 | TRBJ2-1 | TRBV2 | few
TGTGCCACCAGTGATCCCTCAGGGCCGAACAATGAGCAGTTCTTC | CATSDPSGPNNEQFF | . | 15 | TRBJ2-1 | TRBV24-1 | .
TGTGCCACCAGTGACAGCGACTCCTACAATGAGCAGTTCTTC | CATSDSDSYNEQFF | . | 14 | TRBJ2-1 | TRBV24-1 | .
TGTGCTAGTGGATTGAACGGGTATGAAGCTTTCTTT | CASGLNGYEAFF | . | 12 | TRBJ1-1 | TRBV12-5 | few
TGCGCCAGCAGCTTGGGGGGACTAGCGGGAGCCCATGAGCAGTTCTTC | CASSLGGLAGAHEQFF | TRBD2 | 16 | TRBJ2-1 | TRBV5-1 | .
TGTGCCACCAGAGCGAGAACTCAGGGAGGTGAAGCTTTCTTT | CATRARTQGGEAFF | . | 14 | TRBJ1-1 | TRBV15 | .
TGTGCCAGCAGTCCGGGACAGGGGGTACAGTACTTC | CASSPGQGVQYF | TRBD1 | 12 | TRBJ2-7 | TRBV2 | .
TGTGCCAGTAGTCAAGCGGGATCCTACGAGCAGTACTTC | CASSQAGSYEQYF | TRBD2 | 13 | TRBJ2-7 | TRBV19 | .
TGTGCCAGCCGGGGAGGGGTATATACTGAAGCTTTCTTT | CASRGGVYTEAFF | . | 13 | TRBJ1-1 | TRBV6-5 | .
TGTGCCAGCAGCCCGGGGACAGGGCCCTACAATGAGCAGTTCTTC | CASSPGTGPYNEQFF | TRBD1 | 15 | TRBJ2-1 | TRBV11-2 | .
TGTGCCAGCAGCTTTCCGACAGGGGCCAGGGGCTATGGCTACACCTTC | CASSFPTGARGYGYTF | TRBD1 | 16 | TRBJ1-2 | TRBV7-9 | .
TGTGCCAGCCACCCAGGGGGATTCAACTATGGCTACACCTTC | CASHPGGFNYGYTF | TRBD1 | 14 | TRBJ1-2 | TRBV6-5 | .
TGTGCCAGTAGCTGGGGGGGAGCCTCAAGCTCCTACAATGAGCAGTTCTTC | CASSWGGASSSYNEQFF | TRBD2 | 17 | TRBJ2-1 | TRBV19 | .
TGCGCCAGCAGTGACCCCTCGAGCAATCAGCCCCAGCATTTT | CASSDPSSNQPQHF | . | 14 | TRBJ1-5 | TRBV10-2 | .
TGTGCCAGCAGCTCCCCGCGGGACAGCTCCTACGAGCAGTACTTC | CASSSPRDSSYEQYF | . | 15 | TRBJ2-7 | TRBV5-4 | .
TGCGCCAGCAGCTTGGAGCCTGGCGTAGGGGGGACCCAGTACTTC | CASSLEPGVGGTQYF | . | 15 | TRBJ2-5 | TRBV5-1 | .
TGTGCCAGCTCACCTCGGGGTGGGCAGGGGGCGAATCAGCCCCAGCATTTT | CASSPRGGQGANQPQHF | TRBD1 | 17 | TRBJ1-5 | TRBV18 | few
TGTGCCAGCAGCCCGGAACTAGGGACAGGGCATGGCTACACCTTC | CASSPELGTGHGYTF | TRBD1 | 15 | TRBJ1-2 | TRBV9 | .
TGTGCCAGCAGCTTAAACTCACAGGGACCCCACACCGGGGAGCTGTTTTTT | CASSLNSQGPHTGELFF | . | 17 | TRBJ2-2 | TRBV11-2 | once
TGTGCCAGCGGAGGACCGAGCTATGGCTACACCTTC | CASGGPSYGYTF | . | 12 | TRBJ1-2 | TRBV6-4 | few
TGTGCCACCAGCAGAGATCGACAGTACGACTACGAGCAGTACTTC | CATSRDRQYDYEQYF | . | 15 | TRBJ2-7 | TRBV15 | few
TGTGCCAGCAGCTCCGATCTAGCGGGAGGGAGGGAGACCCAGTACTTC | CASSSDLAGGRETQYF | TRBD2 | 16 | TRBJ2-5 | TRBV7-2 | .
TGTGCCAGCACAGCAGGGGAGAACACTGAAGCTTTCTTT | CASTAGENTEAFF | . | 13 | TRBJ1-1 | TRBV2 | many
TGCAGCGTTGATGCCTCCGGGACTGCTTCAAATGAGCAGTTCTTC | CSVDASGTASNEQFF | . | 15 | TRBJ2-1 | TRBV29-1 | once
TGTGCCTATCGACAGTCCACAGATACGCAGTATTTT | CAYRQSTDTQYF | . | 12 | TRBJ2-3 | TRBV30 | .
TGTGCTAGTGGTTCTCCGGGACTAGGGGGGGACAATGAGCAGTTCTTC | CASGSPGLGGDNEQFF | TRBD2 | 16 | TRBJ2-1 | TRBV12-5 | .
TGTGCCAGCAGTTTGGCGGGCAATCAGCCCCAGCATTTT | CASSLAGNQPQHF | . | 13 | TRBJ1-5 | TRBV12-3/TRBV12-4 | .
TGTGCCAGCTCACCTCAAACAGCCTATGGCTACACCTTC | CASSPQTAYGYTF | . | 13 | TRBJ1-2 | TRBV18 | .
TGCGCCAGCAGCTTGGCGAGCGGGAGGGCCTTCGTCGACGAGCAGTACTTC | CASSLASGRAFVDEQYF | TRBD2 | 17 | TRBJ2-7 | TRBV5-1 | .
TGCGCCAGCAGCCCAGAAGTGACAGGGATCTATGGCTACACCTTC | CASSPEVTGIYGYTF | TRBD1 | 15 | TRBJ1-2 | TRBV5-1 | .
TGTGCCAGCAGTGACCAAGGGCAGGGCAATGAGCAGTTCTTC | CASSDQGQGNEQFF | . | 14 | TRBJ2-1 | TRBV25-1 | .
TGTGCTAGTGGTTGGGGACTAGTCGGCGAGCAGTACTTC | CASGWGLVGEQYF | TRBD2 | 13 | TRBJ2-7 | TRBV12-5 | .
TGTGCCAGCAGCCAAGTGAGTCACACCGGGGAGCTGTTTTTT | CASSQVSHTGELFF | . | 14 | TRBJ2-2 | TRBV14 | .
TGCAGCGTTAGCAAGGGAGCAAGCAATCAGCCCCAGCATTTT | CSVSKGASNQPQHF | . | 14 | TRBJ1-5 | TRBV29-1 | .
TGTGCTAGTGGTAGGGGATCAGATACGCAGTATTTT | CASGRGSDTQYF | . | 12 | TRBJ2-3 | TRBV12-5 | .
TGTGCCAGCAGCCCTGACAGAGACCAGCCCCAGCATTTT | CASSPDRDQPQHF | . | 13 | TRBJ1-5 | TRBV12-3/TRBV12-4 | once
TGTGCCAGCAGGGATTGGGGACAGGGGAGAAACACCATATATTTT | CASRDWGQGRNTIYF | TRBD1 | 15 | TRBJ1-3 | TRBV6-5 | .